This T cell receptor beta chain was sequenced during a study of blood T cell repertoires in COVID-19. Turning to the study itself: Resolution of symptoms, clearance, or two negative PCRs was present in recovered Cohort 3 donors. COVID-19 samples from acute and convalescent phases originated in the United States, Italy and Spain.

Recruitment covered about 25 US areas and drew participants whose ages spanned roughly 18 to 90 years. This clone was picked up one time. Under the authors' procedure: Using reference gene primer amplification, nucleated cell counts were estimated. TCRdb's table, derived via immunoSEQ multiplex PCR, lists solely in-frame clones and lacks some. V and J calls and clone size are as listed in that table; D and trimming were resolved from the DNA. The sample lists approximately 210,000 clones, roughly 87% seen once, with around 7% in the top ten. Losses at the gene ends were 3 bases for V and 2 bases for J; bases not matched to a gene: 6. Germline CDR1 is MNHEY and CDR2 is SMNVEV (reference sequence). The CDR3 totals 15 residues.

This clonotype was obtained from a man aged 25-45 years in a cohort exposed to, infected with or recovered from COVID-19 (not recorded which). Sample: PBMCs or T cells enriched from blood (not recorded which). This chain links TRBV27 with TRBJ1-2, with TRBD1 matching over 7 bases. CDR3 region: CASSLTGRANYGYTF. DNA for the CDR3: TGTGCCAGCAGTTTGACAGGGAGAGCGAACTATGGCTACACCTTC.